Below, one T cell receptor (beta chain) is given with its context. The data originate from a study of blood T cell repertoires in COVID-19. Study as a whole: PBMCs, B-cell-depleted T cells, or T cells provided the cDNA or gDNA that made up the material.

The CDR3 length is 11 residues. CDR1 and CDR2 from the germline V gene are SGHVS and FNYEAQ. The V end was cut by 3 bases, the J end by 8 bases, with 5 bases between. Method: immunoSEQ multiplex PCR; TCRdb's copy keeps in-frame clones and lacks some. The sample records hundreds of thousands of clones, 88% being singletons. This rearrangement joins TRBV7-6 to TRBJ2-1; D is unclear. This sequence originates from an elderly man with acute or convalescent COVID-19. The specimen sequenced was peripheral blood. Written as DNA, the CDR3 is TGTGCCAGCAGCTTTAACTATGAGCAGTTCTTC. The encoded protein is CASSFNYEQFF.